Presented here are 28 T cell receptor beta chains from one specimen sequenced in a study of T cell responses to AZD1222 COVID-19 vaccine. Assay used: immunoSEQ multiplex PCR; TCRdb lists only in-frame clones, some missing. This sample has around 220,000 clones, with roughly 94% found just once. The starting material was peripheral blood, obtained 28 days after the second dose of the MenACWY control vaccine. The source of these receptors is an adult who received the MenACWY meningococcal vaccine as a control.

The V and J genes are TRBV28 and TRBJ1-5, with TRBD1 identical over 9 bases. CDR1 is MDHEN, CDR2 SYDVKM, per germline. The V gene end was trimmed by 5 bases and the J gene end by 4 bases; junction bases not matched to a gene: 12. The CDR3 runs to 17 residues. This CDR3 reads CASSPRRGTGINQPQHF. The CDR3, as DNA: TGTGCCAGCAGTCCCCGACGAGGGACAGGGATTAATCAGCCCCAGCATTTT.

J is TRBJ2-3 and V is TRBV10-1, with 9 bases matching TRBD2. After removal of 2 bases from V and 5 bases from J, the junction contained 14 bases not matched to a gene. Germline values: CDR1 WNHNN, CDR2 SYGVQD (reference sequence). The CDR3 covers 18 residues. CDR3: CASSEPYLAGRTGDTQYF. DNA for the CDR3: TGCGCCAGCAGTGAGCCTTACCTAGCGGGACGCACGGGAGATACGCAGTATTTT.

The CDR3, as DNA: TGTGCCTGGAGGAGGGCACCCCTCCACTTT. This sequence encodes CAWRRAPLHF. The chain combines TRBV19 with TRBJ1-6; D unclear. Germline V gene data show CDR1 as LNHDA and CDR2 as SQIVND (reference sequence). The CDR3 consists of 10 residues. Between the trimmed V and J ends, which lost 11 bases and 11 bases, there was a span of 10 bases.

This clone was detected only once. The chain is built from TRBV3-1 (or the pseudogene TRBV3-2) and TRBJ2-2; 10 positions match TRBD1. After removal of 9 bases from V and 6 bases from J, the junction contained 7 bases not matched to a gene. CDR1 LGHDT and CDR2 YNNKEL come from the germline V gene (reference sequence). This CDR3 is built from 14 residues. In nucleotides, the CDR3 is TGTGCCAGTATGCCGGGACAGGGGTCCGGGGAGCTGTTTTTT. Protein: CASMPGQGSGELFF.

The DNA for the CDR3 is TGCGCCAGCAGCTTGGTATCGGGGAGCTCCTACAATGAGCAGTTCTTC. Translated, it gives CASSLVSGSSYNEQFF. The chain has TRBV5-1 and TRBJ2-1; D may be TRBD2 (5 bases). Germline values: CDR1 SGHRS, CDR2 YFSETQ. This CDR3 region has 16 residues. The ends were cut back, 0 bases at V and 0 bases at J, with 10 bases in the middle. Drawing the rest from reference TRBV5-1 and TRBJ2-1, the complete variable domain is KAGVTQTPRYLIKTRGQQVTLSCSPISGHRSVSWYQQTPGQGLQFLFEYFSETQRNKGNFPGRFSGRQFSNSRSEMNVSTLELGDSALYLCASSLVSGSSYNEQFFGPGTRLTVL.

The chain joins TRBV6-5 to TRBJ2-7, with 7 bases aligning to TRBD1. The CDR3 totals 15 residues. Trimming took 0 bases from V and 4 from J; bases not matched to a gene: 6. Germline V gene lookup returns CDR1 MNHEY and CDR2 SVGAGI. CDR3: CASSYSKAQGYEQYF. DNA of the CDR3: TGTGCCAGCAGTTACTCGAAGGCACAGGGGTACGAGCAGTACTTC.

J is TRBJ1-6 and V is TRBV28, with no clear D. This CDR3 has 13 residues. V was pared by 8 bases and J by 10 bases, with 15 bases between. Looked up from germline, CDR1 is MDHEN and CDR2 is SYDVKM. The CDR3 nucleotides are TGTGCCAGCGCCCCGGTGGGCGTATCACCCCTCCACTTT. Protein: CASAPVGVSPLHF.

The rearrangement joins TRBV28 to TRBJ1-3, with D unclear. The V gene's germline CDR1 is MDHEN and CDR2 SYDVKM. Trimming cost V 2 bases and J 0 bases, with 11 bases left between them. The CDR3 is 16 residues long. For the CDR3, the DNA is TGTGCCAGCAGTTTACCGGCCCCTAGCTCTGGAAACACCATATATTTT. This gives the protein CASSLPAPSSGNTIYF.

The rearrangement uses TRBV19 and TRBJ1-5, with TRBD1 as a possible D gene (5 bases). Germline CDR1 LNHDA, CDR2 SQIVND (reference sequence). This CDR3 region has 15 residues. Trimming cost V 3 bases and J 4 bases, with 13 bases left between them. Here the CDR3 reads CASSMGPGENQPQHF. Here the CDR3 DNA reads TGTGCCAGTAGTATGGGGCCCGGGGAGAATCAGCCCCAGCATTTT. The full variable domain, rest sourced from reference TRBV19 and TRBJ1-5, is DGGITQSPKYLFRKEGQNVTLSCEQNLNHDAMYWYRQDPGQGLRLIYYSQIVNDFQKGDIAEGYSVSREKKESFPLTVTSAQKNPTAFYLCASSMGPGENQPQHFGDGTRLSIL.

The rearrangement joins TRBV20-1 to TRBJ2-3; D remains unclear. Germline V gene lookup returns CDR1 DFQATT and CDR2 SNEGSKA (reference sequence). There are 13 residues in the CDR3. The germline V and J ends were trimmed by 3 bases and 0 bases, with 7 bases remaining between them. As DNA, the CDR3 is TGCAGTGCTAGTGCAGGTAGCACAGATACGCAGTATTTT. It translates to CSASAGSTDTQYF.

The V gene is TRBV7-6, the J gene TRBJ2-7; the D gene could be TRBD1 or TRBD2 (6 bases each). CDR1 and CDR2 from the germline V gene are SGHVS and FNYEAQ. The CDR3 has 15 residues. V dropped 5 bases and J dropped 1 base, with 15 bases sitting between them. CDR3 amino acids: CASSPLGGTSYEQYF. The CDR3, as DNA: TGTGCCAGCAGCCCCCTAGGGGGGACATCCTACGAGCAGTACTTC.

This clone was observed a single time. The chain recombines TRBV3-1 (or the pseudogene TRBV3-2) with TRBJ2-7; D call uncertain. The CDR3 totals 13 residues. Germline loops: CDR1 LGHDT, CDR2 YNNKEL (reference sequence). Trimming took 1 base from V and 2 from J, leaving 6 bases between them. The CDR3 coding sequence is TGTGCCAGCAGCCAAGTTGGGACCTACGAGCAGTACTTC. This translates into CASSQVGTYEQYF.

The chain links TRBV4-2 to TRBJ2-7, with TRBD2 identical over 16 bases. V was clipped by 4 bases and J by 3 bases; unmatched bases: 6. Germline V gene sequence: CDR1 LGHNA, CDR2 YNFKEQ. The CDR3 has 17 residues. The CDR3 is CASSPGLAGGTYYEQYF. In DNA, the CDR3 is TGTGCCAGCAGCCCGGGACTAGCGGGGGGGACCTACTACGAGCAGTACTTC.

This sequence joins TRBV4-1 and TRBJ2-7, with 8 bases fitting TRBD1. Germline V gene data show CDR1 as MGHRA and CDR2 as YSYEKL. CDR3 length: 16 amino acids. V was clipped by 3 bases and J by 0 bases; unmatched bases: 7. The chain's CDR3 is CASSHPPTGDSYEQYF. DNA of the CDR3: TGCGCCAGCAGCCATCCCCCGACAGGGGACTCCTACGAGCAGTACTTC.

V usage is TRBV5-4 and J usage is TRBJ1-2, with 9 positions matching TRBD1. The CDR3 length is 13 residues. Germline assignment: CDR1 SGHNT and CDR2 YYREEE (reference sequence). V gave up 4 bases and J gave up 8 bases; unmatched junction bases: 6. The DNA of the CDR3 is TGTGCCAGCAGCCTGGACAGGGGTAGGGGCTACACCTTC. It specifies CASSLDRGRGYTF.

The rearrangement links TRBV25-1 to TRBJ2-7; the D is unclear. There are 11 residues in the CDR3. Germline CDR1 is MGHDK and CDR2 is SYGVNS. Between the trimmed V and J ends, which lost 3 bases and 6 bases, there was a span of 6 bases. CDR3 nucleotide sequence: TGTGCCAGCAGTGATCTGGGCGAGCAGTACTTC. It is translated as CASSDLGEQYF.

This clone showed up just a few times. The chain is built from TRBV6-6 and TRBJ1-2; a weak D match, TRBD1 (5 bases). This CDR3 is 13 amino acids long. Trimming shortened V by 5 bases and J by 2 bases, and 9 bases separated the two germline ends. Germline assignment: CDR1 MNHNY and CDR2 SVGAGI (reference sequence). CDR3 nucleotide sequence: TGTGCCAGCAGTGGGACTGGAAACTATGGCTACACCTTC. Residues: CASSGTGNYGYTF.

The chain recombines TRBV27 with TRBJ1-2, with TRBD1 identical over 9 bases. The CDR3 length is 14 residues. The ends lost 4 bases at V and 5 bases at J; junction bases unmatched: 5. The V gene's germline CDR1 is MNHEY and CDR2 SMNVEV (reference sequence). CDR3: CASSSTGGWYGYTF. For the CDR3, the DNA is TGTGCCAGCAGTTCTACAGGGGGCTGGTATGGCTACACCTTC.

V gene TRBV5-1 combines with J gene TRBJ2-5; the match to TRBD2 covers 7 bases. Germline CDR1 is SGHRS and CDR2 is YFSETQ. V shed 3 bases and J 7 bases; nucleotides not matched to a gene: 6. CDR3 length equals 13 residues. The CDR3 nucleotides are TGCGCCAGCAGCTCCTATGGGGGGGGGACCCAGTACTTC. Its protein is CASSSYGGGTQYF.

This sequence joins TRBV5-1 and TRBJ2-5; D ambiguous. Deletions cut 5 bases from V and 5 bases from J, with 10 bases between. This CDR3 is 12 amino acids long. Germline CDR1 and CDR2: SGHRS and YFSETQ. This CDR3 is CASSRVSETQYF. CDR3 DNA sequence: TGCGCCAGCAGTCGGGTCTCGGAGACCCAGTACTTC.

Of note for this clone: In the same sample, other DNA sequences code for this CDR3. The rearrangement uses TRBV28 and TRBJ2-7; 7 bases are shared with TRBD1. CDR3 size: 13 residues. Trimming cost V 5 bases and J 2 bases; bases outside gene matches: 3. Germline CDR1 and CDR2: MDHEN and SYDVKM. The CDR3 region has the DNA TGTGCCAGCAGTCTGACAGGGCCCTACGAGCAGTACTTC. Its protein is CASSLTGPYEQYF.

The chain recombines TRBV30 with TRBJ1-1, with TRBD1 matching over 8 bases. CDR1 and CDR2 from the germline V gene are GTSNPN and SVGIG (reference sequence). The V and J ends lost 5 bases and 11 bases, in that order; junction bases with no gene match: 10. The CDR3 runs to 12 residues. The CDR3: CAWDGQGAMAFF. The CDR3 DNA follows: TGTGCCTGGGACGGCCAGGGGGCCATGGCTTTCTTT.

The V call is TRBV19, the J call TRBJ2-1; tentative D call: TRBD2 (5 bases). The CDR3 length is 13 residues. Germline CDR1 is LNHDA and CDR2 is SQIVND (reference sequence). V lost 3 bases, J lost 6 bases, and 9 bases lay in between. In DNA, the CDR3 is TGTGCCAGTAGTATGGGAGAGGGCAATGAGCAGTTCTTC. Its translation is CASSMGEGNEQFF.

The chain recombines TRBV6-6 with TRBJ2-2, with D possibly TRBD1 on 6 matching bases. The CDR3 consists of 15 residues. Looked up from germline, CDR1 is MNHNY and CDR2 is SVGAGI (reference sequence). Trimming cost V 2 bases and J 4 bases, with 11 bases left between them. The CDR3 DNA reads as TGTGCCAGCAGTTACCCCAGGGGAGCCACCGGGGAGCTGTTTTTT. This gives the protein CASSYPRGATGELFF.

The rearrangement joins TRBV3-1 (or the pseudogene TRBV3-2) to TRBJ2-1; D might be TRBD1 or TRBD2, each matching 6 bases. This CDR3 has 13 amino acids. The V gene's germline CDR1 is LGHDT and CDR2 YNNKEL (reference sequence). The V and J ends lost 4 bases and 10 bases respectively, with 14 bases between them. The DNA for the CDR3 is TGTGCCAGCAGCCGAGAGGGGGGAGAGGAGCAGTTCTTC. The encoded protein is CASSREGGEEQFF.

This clone was seen only a few times. The J gene is TRBJ1-1, the V gene TRBV28, with 10 bases that match TRBD1. The CDR3 runs 15 residues. V lost 5 bases and J lost 6; bases outside the gene matches: 9. Germline V CDR1 and CDR2: MDHEN, SYDVKM. The CDR3 is CASSTRQGAFPEAFF. Written as DNA, the CDR3 is TGTGCCAGCAGTACCAGACAGGGGGCATTCCCTGAAGCTTTCTTT.

This clone appeared a few times. This sequence joins TRBV11-2 and TRBJ2-1; TRBD2 matches at 8 bases. CDR1 is SGHAT and CDR2 is FQNNGV in the germline V gene. The CDR3 covers 18 residues. V shed 5 bases and J 5 bases; nucleotides not matched to a gene: 17. The CDR3 here is CASSRGSLWTSNDNEQFF. CDR3 nucleotides: TGTGCCAGCAGCCGGGGGAGTCTCTGGACTAGCAACGACAATGAGCAGTTCTTC.

This sequence joins TRBV18 and TRBJ2-1; possibly TRBD2 for D (6 bases). Trimming stripped 3 bases from V and 3 bases from J, with 15 bases between. CDR1 and CDR2 from the germline V gene are KGHSH and LQKENI. CDR3 size: 16 residues. DNA of the CDR3: TGTGCCAGCTCACCGGGAGTGCGGGAAAACTACAATGAGCAGTTCTTC. Protein sequence: CASSPGVRENYNEQFF.